This T cell receptor beta chain was captured in a study of cytomegalovirus exposure and HLA in healthy donors. Study information: Clustering assigned approximately 78% of the approximately 400 genotyped donors to the Caucasian-associated ancestry cluster.

The CDR3 sequence is 15 residues long. The V and J ends lost 1 base and 3 bases respectively, with 14 bases between them. Looked up from germline, CDR1 is SGHRS and CDR2 is YFSETQ. The PCR ran on 60 Vbeta and 13 Jbeta primers. Only in-frame clones appear in the TCRdb table, and some are missing; sequencing was by immunoSEQ multiplex PCR. The repertoire holds 150,000 to 200,000 clones, around 75% seen once, with roughly 7.8% in the top ten. A word on this clone: The target antigen is unknown.

Overall study results and limits: Cytomegalovirus-associated status was assigned to 150 to 200 TCR beta chains. The classifier was said to identify cytomegalovirus status with high specificity and sensitivity. Another analysis was done later, and it associated approximately 18,000 TCR beta sequences with HLA alleles at 0.05 false discovery rate.

The rearrangement links TRBV5-1 to TRBJ2-7, with unresolved D. The TCR was taken from a middle-aged woman in good health and CMV-seropositive. Sequencing input: PBMCs. The CDR3 DNA is TGCGCCAGCAGCTTGACTCCCGAAATGGTCTACGAGCAGTACTTC. Its translation is CASSLTPEMVYEQYF. Full variable domain (remainder filled in from reference TRBV5-1 and TRBJ2-7): KAGVTQTPRYLIKTRGQQVTLSCSPISGHRSVSWYQQTPGQGLQFLFEYFSETQRNKGNFPGRFSGRQFSNSRSEMNVSTLELGDSALYLCASSLTPEMVYEQYFGPGTRLTVT.